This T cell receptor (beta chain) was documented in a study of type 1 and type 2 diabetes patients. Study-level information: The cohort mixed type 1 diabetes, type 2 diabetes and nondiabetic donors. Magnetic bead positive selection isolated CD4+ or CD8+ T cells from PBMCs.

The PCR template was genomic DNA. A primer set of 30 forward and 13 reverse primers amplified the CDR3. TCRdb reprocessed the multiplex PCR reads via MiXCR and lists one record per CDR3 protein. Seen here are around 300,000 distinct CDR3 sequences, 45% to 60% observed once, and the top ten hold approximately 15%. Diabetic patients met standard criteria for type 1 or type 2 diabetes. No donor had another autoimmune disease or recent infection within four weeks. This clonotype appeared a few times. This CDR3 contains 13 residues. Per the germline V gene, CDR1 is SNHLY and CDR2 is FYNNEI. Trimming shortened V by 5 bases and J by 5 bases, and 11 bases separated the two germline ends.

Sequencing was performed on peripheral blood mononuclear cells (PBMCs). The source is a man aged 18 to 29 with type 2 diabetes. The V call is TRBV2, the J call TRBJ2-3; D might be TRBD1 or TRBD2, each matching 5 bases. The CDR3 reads CASSRTRGDTQYF. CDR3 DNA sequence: TGTGCCAGCAGTAGGACGAGGGGAGATACGCAGTATTTT. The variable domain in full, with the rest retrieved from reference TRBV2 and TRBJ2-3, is EPEVTQTPSHQVTQMGQEVILRCVPISNHLYFYWYRQILGQKVEFLVSFYNNEISEKSEIFDDQFSVERPDGSNFTLKIRSTKLEDSAMYFCASSRTRGDTQYFGPGTRLTVL.